A selection of T cell receptor beta chains follows, all from one sample in a study of beta chain features in type 1 diabetes. Some clones are missing from TCRdb's copy, which holds only in-frame ones; the method was immunoSEQ multiplex PCR. This sample has a few hundred thousand clones, with roughly 11% found just once. Sequencing input: naive CD4+ T cells from blood. The receptors derive from a woman younger than 45 in good health. The CDR3 runs from the conserved cysteine through the conserved F or W. D genes are given only for firm matches.

d_gene,v_gene,j_gene,CDR3aa
-,TRBV6-1,TRBJ1-5,CASSEAFRRGRPQPQHF
TRBD1,TRBV5-4,TRBJ2-4,CASSRGQGDIQYF
TRBD2,TRBV6-5,TRBJ2-7,CASSYSAGGGYEQYF
-,TRBV23-1,TRBJ1-5,CASSQPRGVPGGNQPQHF
TRBD1,TRBV28,TRBJ2-5,CASRVGQVETQYF
TRBD1,TRBV5-6,TRBJ2-2,CASSLLGTDNTGELFF
TRBD2,TRBV5-4,TRBJ2-7,CASSLGAGLAYEQYF
TRBD1,TRBV7-3,TRBJ2-1,CASSQDRGHYNEQFF
-,TRBV18,TRBJ1-5,CASSSTGGQQPQHF
-,TRBV28,TRBJ1-5,CASRGRGTQPQHF
-,TRBV6-6,TRBJ2-5,CASRSGGMETQYF
TRBD1,TRBV28,TRBJ2-5,CASSLSPDRGKTQYF
TRBD1,TRBV27,TRBJ1-5,CASSLRTGLNQPQHF
TRBD2,TRBV4-3,TRBJ2-2,CASSPRASGSSGELFF
-,TRBV23-1,-,CASRGLIPGYEQYF
TRBD2,TRBV28,TRBJ2-1,CASMTSGGGSPEQFF
-,TRBV5-1,TRBJ2-3,CASSLRQSTDTQYF
-,TRBV30,TRBJ1-4,CAWSAPLDRFRGNEKLFF
TRBD1,TRBV27,TRBJ1-4,CASRTGLNEKLFF
TRBD2,TRBV7-3,TRBJ2-6,CASSSSGGNGANVLTF
TRBD2,TRBV9,TRBJ2-3,CASSAKGGLAGGKEDTDTQYF
TRBD1,TRBV5-4,TRBJ1-1,CASSMGQGETEAFF
-,TRBV7-3,TRBJ2-2,CASSQGSGGTGELFF
TRBD2,TRBV7-2,TRBJ2-5,CASSSGTSGRPGVQYF
-,TRBV1,TRBJ2-7,CTSSPRTVYEQYF
TRBD2,TRBV7-2,TRBJ2-3,CASSSSVAGGPQYF
-,TRBV11-2,TRBJ2-2,CASSPSNTGELFF
TRBD1,TRBV18,TRBJ2-7,CASSPGTGGDYEQYF
-,TRBV25-1,TRBJ2-6,CASSESGTGANVLTF
TRBD2,TRBV5-4,TRBJ2-1,CASSHIAGSYNEQFF
TRBD1,TRBV6-1,TRBJ1-4,CASSPTGVNEKLFF
TRBD1,TRBV9,TRBJ2-2,CASSVRDRGTGELFF
TRBD1,TRBV7-9,TRBJ2-5,CASSLAGTGGVGETQYF
-,TRBV10-3,TRBJ2-7,CAISDQSGYEQYF
TRBD2,TRBV7-2,TRBJ2-1,CASSLDSREGFNEQFF
-,TRBV28,TRBJ2-4,CASSLRWNIQYF
-,TRBV2,TRBJ2-1,CASSEGGRGYNEQFF
-,TRBV28,TRBJ2-3,CASSLGPVSTDTQYF